The present T cell receptor (beta chain) was sequenced within a study of ipilimumab plus nivolumab after autologous stem cell transplantation. Study findings and constraints: The authors say TCR, Treg and microbiome findings warrant further study.

TCRdb's table, derived via immunoSEQ multiplex PCR, lists solely in-frame clones and lacks some. Seen here are around 15,000 clones, 81% observed once, and the top ten hold approximately 20%. Turning to this clone: Its matching antigen is unknown.

Germline lookup yields CDR1 LNHDA and CDR2 SQIVND (reference sequence). The CDR3 length is 17 residues. Trimming pared 7 bases from V and 5 bases from J, leaving 25 bases between. Sequences were derived from PBMCs, sampled in a trial of ipilimumab plus nivolumab as post-transplant consolidation. The TCR originated in a male donor with diffuse large B-cell lymphoma. The chain recombines TRBV19 with TRBJ2-3, with D possibly matching TRBD2 (5 bases). The CDR3 is CASKKRGGSGYGDTQYF. Written as DNA, the CDR3 is TGTGCCAGTAAAAAAAGAGGAGGATCGGGCTATGGAGATACGCAGTATTTT.